This T cell receptor beta chain originates from a study of blood T cell repertoires in COVID-19. Turning to the study itself: Sources were T cells, B-cell-depleted T cells, or PBMCs; the material itself was cDNA or gDNA.

While infection was still active, Seattle patients were enrolled and then followed longitudinally. There are 14 residues in the CDR3. After removal of 4 bases from V and 3 bases from J, the junction contained 1 base not matched to a gene. CDR1 SNHLY and CDR2 FYNNEI come from the germline V gene. Profiling relied on immunoSEQ multiplex PCR, and the TCRdb table lists in-frame clones only, not all of them. The data show around 84,000 clones, with 78% seen just once and approximately 34% held by the top ten. Sequenced sample: peripheral blood. This receptor was taken from a man in his 60s with COVID-19, enrolled during active disease. The chain is built from TRBV2 and TRBJ2-7; TRBD2 aligns across 12 bases. The CDR3 nucleotides read TGTGCCAGCAGTGGACTAGCGGGAGACTACGAGCAGTACTTC. Its translation: CASSGLAGDYEQYF.